This TCR beta chain appears in the sequencing data of a study of cytomegalovirus exposure and HLA in healthy donors. The study drew the donors from its roughly 130-subject validation cohort, separate from the approximately 700-subject first cohort. Comments on this clone: Antigen specificity is unknown.

Measured with immunoSEQ multiplex PCR; TCRdb has only the in-frame clones, and not every one. The sample contains roughly 120,000 clones, about 82% of which appear only once. The CDR3 length is 14 residues. Germline CDR1 is SGHTA and CDR2 is FQGNSA. The germline V and J ends were trimmed by 5 bases and 4 bases, with 12 bases remaining between them. Study-level findings and limits: According to a subsequent analysis, TCR clusters identified in the first cohort showed a tendency to co-occur across the approximately 120 validation repertoires. The study found most TCR sequences rare, yet found some public TCRs in many donors. Overall, around 150 TCR beta chains were annotated as cytomegalovirus-associated.

The chain links TRBV7-2 to TRBJ2-1; D is possibly TRBD2 (6 bases). Sequenced material: PBMCs. This receptor was identified in a man between 18 and 29 years old in good health and CMV-seronegative. In DNA, the CDR3 is TGTGCCAGCAGCCCTGTCGCGGGGTACAATGAGCAGTTCTTC. Its protein is CASSPVAGYNEQFF. Supplemented by reference TRBV7-2 and TRBJ2-1, the full variable domain reads GAGVSQSPSNKVTEKGKDVELRCDPISGHTALYWYRQSLGQGLEFLIYFQGNSAPDKSGLPSDRFSAERTGGSVSTLTIQRTQQEDSAVYLCASSPVAGYNEQFFGPGTRLTVL.